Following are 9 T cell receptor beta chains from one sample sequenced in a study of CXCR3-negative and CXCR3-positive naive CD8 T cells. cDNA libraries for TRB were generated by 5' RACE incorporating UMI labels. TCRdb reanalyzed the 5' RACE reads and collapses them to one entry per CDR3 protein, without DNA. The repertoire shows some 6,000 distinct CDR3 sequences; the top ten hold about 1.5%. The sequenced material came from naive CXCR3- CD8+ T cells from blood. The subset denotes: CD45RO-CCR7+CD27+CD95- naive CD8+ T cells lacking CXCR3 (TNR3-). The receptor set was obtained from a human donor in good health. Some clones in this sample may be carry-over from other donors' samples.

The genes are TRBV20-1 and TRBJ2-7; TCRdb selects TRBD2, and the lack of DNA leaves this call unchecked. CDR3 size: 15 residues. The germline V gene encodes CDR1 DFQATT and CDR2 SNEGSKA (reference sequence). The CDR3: CSARDMAGPAYEQYF.

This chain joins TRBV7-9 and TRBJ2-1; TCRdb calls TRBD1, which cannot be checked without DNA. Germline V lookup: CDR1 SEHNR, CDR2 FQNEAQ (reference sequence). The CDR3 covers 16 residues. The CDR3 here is CASSARPGEVWNEQFF.

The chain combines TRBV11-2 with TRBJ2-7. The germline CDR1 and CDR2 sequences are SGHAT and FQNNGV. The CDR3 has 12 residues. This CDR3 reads CASSLDGYEQYF.

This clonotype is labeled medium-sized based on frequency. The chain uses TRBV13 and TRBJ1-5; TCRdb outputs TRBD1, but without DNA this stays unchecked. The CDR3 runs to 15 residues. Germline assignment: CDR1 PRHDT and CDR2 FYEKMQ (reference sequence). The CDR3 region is CASSSRDSRGQPQHF.

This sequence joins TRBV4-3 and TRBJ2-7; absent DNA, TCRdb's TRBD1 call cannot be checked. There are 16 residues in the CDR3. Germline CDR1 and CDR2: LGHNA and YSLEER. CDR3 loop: CASSQEIGHRSYEQYF.

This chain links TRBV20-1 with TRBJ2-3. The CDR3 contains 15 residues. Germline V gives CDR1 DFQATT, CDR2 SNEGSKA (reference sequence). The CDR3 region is CSARDQGLVTDTQYF.

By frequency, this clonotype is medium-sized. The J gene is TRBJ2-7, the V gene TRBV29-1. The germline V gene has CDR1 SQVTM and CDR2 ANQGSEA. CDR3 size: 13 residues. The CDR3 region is CSVTNRGSYEQYF.

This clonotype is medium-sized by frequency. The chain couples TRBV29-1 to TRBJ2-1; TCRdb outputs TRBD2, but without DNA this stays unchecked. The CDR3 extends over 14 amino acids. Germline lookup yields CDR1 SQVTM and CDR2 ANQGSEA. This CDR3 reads CSVEGGLTSGVALF.

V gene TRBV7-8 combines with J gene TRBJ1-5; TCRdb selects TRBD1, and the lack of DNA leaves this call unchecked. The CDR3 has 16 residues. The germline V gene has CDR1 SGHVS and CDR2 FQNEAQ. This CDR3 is CASSLGGQGDTQPQHF.